What follows is one T cell receptor beta chain and its context. Its antigen is not identified. This specimen belongs to a study of cytomegalovirus exposure and HLA in healthy donors. PCR primers comprised 60 Vbeta and 13 Jbeta primers. As processed by the authors: Tens of millions of unique TCR beta chains, roughly 11 million of them shared, were counted by a later analysis. TCRdb's table, derived via immunoSEQ multiplex PCR, lists solely in-frame clones and lacks some. Clone size and the V and J calls come from that table; the DNA yielded D and trimming. The sample carries 180,000 or so clones, 60% to 85% recorded once. Study conclusions and caveats: Sequencing artifact likely explains a cluster of highly shared sequence variants.

V shed 0 bases and J 7 bases; nucleotides not matched to a gene: 11. Germline V lookup: CDR1 GTSNPN, CDR2 SVGIG (reference sequence). The CDR3 has 16 amino acids. The receptor was isolated from a female donor in good health and CMV-seronegative. The V and J genes are TRBV30 and TRBJ1-5, with 8 nucleotides matching TRBD1. The sample comprised PBMCs. The CDR3, as DNA: TGTGCCTGGAGTGTGGCGGGCAGGGGGCTTCAACAGCCCCAGCATTTT. Its translation is CAWSVAGRGLQQPQHF.